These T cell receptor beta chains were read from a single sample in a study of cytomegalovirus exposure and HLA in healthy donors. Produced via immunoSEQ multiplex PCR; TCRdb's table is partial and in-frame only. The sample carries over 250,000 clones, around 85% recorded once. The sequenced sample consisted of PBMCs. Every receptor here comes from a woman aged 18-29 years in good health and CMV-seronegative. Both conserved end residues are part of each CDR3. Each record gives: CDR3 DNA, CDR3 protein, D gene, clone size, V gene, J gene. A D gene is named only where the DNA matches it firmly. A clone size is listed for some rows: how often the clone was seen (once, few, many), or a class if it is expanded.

CDR3 DNA: TGTGCCAGCAGTCCCCGGAGCAAGCAGTACTTC
CDR3 protein: CASSPRSKQYF
D gene: NA
clone size: NA
V gene: TRBV28
J gene: TRBJ2-7

CDR3 DNA: TGTGCCAGCAGTTCTCATAGGGGGATACAGGGGGCAGGACATGGCTACACCTTC
CDR3 protein: CASSSHRGIQGAGHGYTF
D gene: TRBD1
clone size: NA
V gene: TRBV27
J gene: TRBJ1-2

CDR3 DNA: TGCGCCAGCAGCCCCCGACTAGCACAAGAGACCCAGTACTTC
CDR3 protein: CASSPRLAQETQYF
D gene: TRBD2
clone size: NA
V gene: TRBV4-1
J gene: TRBJ2-5

CDR3 DNA: TGTGCCAGCGGTTCGGGACACAGAAATCAGCCCCAGCATTTT
CDR3 protein: CASGSGHRNQPQHF
D gene: NA
clone size: NA
V gene: TRBV11-2
J gene: TRBJ1-5

CDR3 DNA: TGTGCCAGCAGTTACCGAGGTCTTCAAGAGACCCAGTACTTC
CDR3 protein: CASSYRGLQETQYF
D gene: NA
clone size: NA
V gene: TRBV6-5
J gene: TRBJ2-5

CDR3 DNA: TGTGCCAGCAGCCGACGACAGGGAATTGAAAACTATGGCTACACCTTC
CDR3 protein: CASSRRQGIENYGYTF
D gene: TRBD1
clone size: NA
V gene: TRBV7-6
J gene: TRBJ1-2

CDR3 DNA: TGTGCCAGCAGCCCAAGACAGGACAATCAGCCCCAGCATTTT
CDR3 protein: CASSPRQDNQPQHF
D gene: NA
clone size: few
V gene: TRBV9
J gene: TRBJ1-5

CDR3 DNA: TGCAGCGTTGAGAGGGATAGCGCTAACTATGGCTACACCTTC
CDR3 protein: CSVERDSANYGYTF
D gene: NA
clone size: once
V gene: TRBV29-1
J gene: TRBJ1-2

CDR3 DNA: TGCGCCAGCAGCCAACTTAGCGGGAATGAGCAGTTCTTC
CDR3 protein: CASSQLSGNEQFF
D gene: TRBD2
clone size: NA
V gene: TRBV4-3
J gene: TRBJ2-1

CDR3 DNA: TGCGCCAGCAGCTTGGGGACAGTCCAAGAGACCCAGTACTTC
CDR3 protein: CASSLGTVQETQYF
D gene: NA
clone size: NA
V gene: TRBV5-1
J gene: TRBJ2-5

CDR3 DNA: TGCGCCAGCAGCCAAGGGCAGCGGCTTGACAATGAGCAGTTCTTC
CDR3 protein: CASSQGQRLDNEQFF
D gene: NA
clone size: NA
V gene: TRBV4-1
J gene: TRBJ2-1

CDR3 DNA: TGTGCCAGCAGCTTGGAATACTTACCCTCCACCCAGTACTTC
CDR3 protein: CASSLEYLPSTQYF
D gene: NA
clone size: NA
V gene: TRBV5-6
J gene: TRBJ2-5

CDR3 DNA: TGTGCCAGCAGTGCCCAGGGGATTACCTACAATGAGCAGTTCTTC
CDR3 protein: CASSAQGITYNEQFF
D gene: NA
clone size: NA
V gene: TRBV25-1
J gene: TRBJ2-1

CDR3 DNA: TGTGCCAGCAGCCGGGACAGTCTCTCCTACGAGCAGTACTTC
CDR3 protein: CASSRDSLSYEQYF
D gene: TRBD1
clone size: NA
V gene: TRBV7-9
J gene: TRBJ2-7

CDR3 DNA: TGTGCCAGCAGTTCGGGACTAGCGCAAGGTACGCAGTATTTT
CDR3 protein: CASSSGLAQGTQYF
D gene: TRBD2
clone size: NA
V gene: TRBV6-5
J gene: TRBJ2-3

CDR3 DNA: TGTGCCAGCAGCCCGCGGGGGGGGGAGGAGACCCAGTACTTC
CDR3 protein: CASSPRGGEETQYF
D gene: TRBD2
clone size: NA
V gene: TRBV4-2
J gene: TRBJ2-5

CDR3 DNA: TGTGCCTGGCAACAGGGCCTGAGCGTCAATCAGCCCCAGCATTTT
CDR3 protein: CAWQQGLSVNQPQHF
D gene: NA
clone size: NA
V gene: TRBV30
J gene: TRBJ1-5

CDR3 DNA: TGTGCCAGCAGCGGGGACTTACCCTACGAGCAGTACTTC
CDR3 protein: CASSGDLPYEQYF
D gene: NA
clone size: NA
V gene: TRBV9
J gene: TRBJ2-7

CDR3 DNA: TGCGCCAGCAGTAGTCAGGGGCCCCAACCCGACCGGGCCAACGTCCTGACTTTC
CDR3 protein: CASSSQGPQPDRANVLTF
D gene: NA
clone size: NA
V gene: TRBV4-1
J gene: TRBJ2-6

CDR3 DNA: TGTGCCAGCAGTCTCAGGGGTAGCGGGATAATTGAGCAGTTCTTC
CDR3 protein: CASSLRGSGIIEQFF
D gene: TRBD2
clone size: NA
V gene: TRBV27
J gene: TRBJ2-1

CDR3 DNA: TGCAGCGTTGAGGGGGACAGGGGTGCGGAGACCCAGTACTTC
CDR3 protein: CSVEGDRGAETQYF
D gene: TRBD1
clone size: once
V gene: TRBV29-1
J gene: TRBJ2-5

CDR3 DNA: TGCGCCAGCAGCCAATTCGCGGGGGGGCCAGCCAAAAACATTCAGTACTTC
CDR3 protein: CASSQFAGGPAKNIQYF
D gene: TRBD2
clone size: NA
V gene: TRBV4-1
J gene: TRBJ2-4

CDR3 DNA: TGCGCCAGCAGCCCTTGGGACAGGGAAGGGACAGATACGCAGTATTTT
CDR3 protein: CASSPWDREGTDTQYF
D gene: TRBD1
clone size: NA
V gene: TRBV5-1
J gene: TRBJ2-3

CDR3 DNA: TGTGCCAGCGGCACCGGGACTAGCGGGAGGAATGAGCAGTTCTTC
CDR3 protein: CASGTGTSGRNEQFF
D gene: TRBD2
clone size: NA
V gene: TRBV2
J gene: TRBJ2-1

CDR3 DNA: TGTGCCAGCAGCCCACAGGGATTCCGTGGCTACACCTTC
CDR3 protein: CASSPQGFRGYTF
D gene: NA
clone size: NA
V gene: TRBV14
J gene: TRBJ1-2

CDR3 DNA: TGTGCCAGCAGCCAAGCTCCCCGTACCGCTCCCTACGAGCAGTACTTC
CDR3 protein: CASSQAPRTAPYEQYF
D gene: NA
clone size: NA
V gene: TRBV28
J gene: TRBJ2-7

CDR3 DNA: TGTGCCAGCTCACTCCCGACAGGGGGCTTGTATGGCTACACCTTC
CDR3 protein: CASSLPTGGLYGYTF
D gene: TRBD1
clone size: once
V gene: TRBV18
J gene: TRBJ1-2

CDR3 DNA: TGCGCCAGCAGCCAAATGCGACTAGCGGCCAACACAGATACGCAGTATTTT
CDR3 protein: CASSQMRLAANTDTQYF
D gene: TRBD2
clone size: once
V gene: TRBV4-1
J gene: TRBJ2-3

CDR3 DNA: TGTGCCAGCAGCTTAGCTTTACACCGCTATGGCTACACCTTC
CDR3 protein: CASSLALHRYGYTF
D gene: NA
clone size: NA
V gene: TRBV7-9
J gene: TRBJ1-2

CDR3 DNA: TGTGCCAGCAGTTTCCGGGGGGGTTCCTACGAGCAGTACTTC
CDR3 protein: CASSFRGGSYEQYF
D gene: TRBD2
clone size: once
V gene: TRBV27
J gene: TRBJ2-7

CDR3 DNA: TGTGCCAGCAGTGGAGGTAGCGGGAGGCTGGGAGATACGCAGTATTTT
CDR3 protein: CASSGGSGRLGDTQYF
D gene: TRBD2
clone size: once
V gene: TRBV6-1
J gene: TRBJ2-3

CDR3 DNA: TGCGCCAGCAGCTTGGCCAAAGCGGGAGACGGGACCCAGTACTTC
CDR3 protein: CASSLAKAGDGTQYF
D gene: TRBD2
clone size: NA
V gene: TRBV5-1
J gene: TRBJ2-5

CDR3 DNA: TGTGCCAGTAGTATACAGGGGGAGGCTAATGAAAAACTGTTTTTT
CDR3 protein: CASSIQGEANEKLFF
D gene: TRBD1
clone size: once
V gene: TRBV19
J gene: TRBJ1-4

CDR3 DNA: TGCGCCAGCAGTTCAGCCGGGACAGGGGTGGAAAAACTGTTTTTT
CDR3 protein: CASSSAGTGVEKLFF
D gene: TRBD1
clone size: NA
V gene: TRBV5-1
J gene: TRBJ1-4

CDR3 DNA: TGTGCCAGCTTCCCGGGGGGGCGCCGGCAGCCCCAGCATTTT
CDR3 protein: CASFPGGRRQPQHF
D gene: NA
clone size: NA
V gene: TRBV28
J gene: TRBJ1-5

CDR3 DNA: TGTGCCAGCAGCTTACCGCCTGGGGAGCCCTACGAGCAGTACTTC
CDR3 protein: CASSLPPGEPYEQYF
D gene: NA
clone size: NA
V gene: TRBV11-3
J gene: TRBJ2-7

CDR3 DNA: TGTGCCATCAGTGAGGCAGGGGACCTAATGGGCTACACCTTC
CDR3 protein: CAISEAGDLMGYTF
D gene: NA
clone size: NA
V gene: TRBV10-3
J gene: TRBJ1-2

CDR3 DNA: TGTGCCAGCAGTTTCGTCCCGGGACAGTACACTGAAGCTTTCTTT
CDR3 protein: CASSFVPGQYTEAFF
D gene: TRBD1
clone size: NA
V gene: TRBV27
J gene: TRBJ1-1

CDR3 DNA: TGTGCCAGCAGCCCTAGAAGCTTCCTAGCCAAAAACATTCAGTACTTC
CDR3 protein: CASSPRSFLAKNIQYF
D gene: NA
clone size: NA
V gene: TRBV7-9
J gene: TRBJ2-4

CDR3 DNA: TGTGCCAGCAGTTACCGAGACTCAGATACGCAGTATTTT
CDR3 protein: CASSYRDSDTQYF
D gene: NA
clone size: NA
V gene: TRBV6-5
J gene: TRBJ2-3

CDR3 DNA: TGCGCCAGCAGCTTGAACAGGATTATGAACACTGAAGCTTTCTTT
CDR3 protein: CASSLNRIMNTEAFF
D gene: NA
clone size: once
V gene: TRBV5-1
J gene: TRBJ1-1

CDR3 DNA: TGTGCCAGCAGTCGGACCGACAGGGGGCTGTACGAGCAGTACTTC
CDR3 protein: CASSRTDRGLYEQYF
D gene: TRBD1
clone size: NA
V gene: TRBV28
J gene: TRBJ2-7

CDR3 DNA: TGTGCCAGCAGCTTAAGGGGGCCTAGCCTACCCTCCTACAATGAGCAGTTCTTC
CDR3 protein: CASSLRGPSLPSYNEQFF
D gene: TRBD1
clone size: NA
V gene: TRBV7-6
J gene: TRBJ2-1

CDR3 DNA: TGTGCCAGCAGCATTGCAGGTTCCACTGAAGCTTTCTTT
CDR3 protein: CASSIAGSTEAFF
D gene: NA
clone size: few
V gene: TRBV9
J gene: TRBJ1-1

CDR3 DNA: TGCGCCAGCAGTCGCCTAGGGGTATGGGAGCAGTACTTC
CDR3 protein: CASSRLGVWEQYF
D gene: NA
clone size: few
V gene: TRBV23-1
J gene: TRBJ2-7

CDR3 DNA: TGTGCCAGTGGGACTAGCGGGGGCCTAGGCTACAATGAGCAGTTCTTC
CDR3 protein: CASGTSGGLGYNEQFF
D gene: TRBD2
clone size: NA
V gene: TRBV6-4
J gene: TRBJ2-1

CDR3 DNA: TGTGCCAGCAGGAGTACGGGACAAACTAACTATGGCTACACCTTC
CDR3 protein: CASRSTGQTNYGYTF
D gene: NA
clone size: NA
V gene: TRBV5-6
J gene: TRBJ1-2